This T cell receptor beta chain was sequenced during a study of human T cells and chemical hapten exposure. This clonotype came up many times. The time point denotes: patch test 1, 2 weeks after DPC sensitization. Specified treatment: therapeutic diphenylcyclopropenone sensitization with weekly scalp DPC. TCRdb called the RACE reads again in MiXCR, with one record for every CDR3 protein. In the table there are 75,000 to 100,000 distinct CDR3 sequences, more than 9% of which are singletons. Germline CDR1 and CDR2: SGHTA and FQGTGA. V was shortened by 1 base and J by 7 bases, with 11 bases between the two germline ends. The CDR3 loop spans 15 amino acids.

The source is a man aged 40-49 years with alopecia areata. Some clones in this sample may be carry-over from other donors' samples. Specimen: whole blood, collected in connection with sensitization to the hapten diphenylcyclopropenone (DPC). This chain connects TRBV7-3 to TRBJ1-6; D is possibly TRBD1 (6 bases). The CDR3 loop is CASSLSGQLNSPLHF. The CDR3 nucleotides read TGTGCCAGCAGCTTAAGTGGACAGCTCAATTCACCCCTCCACTTT. The full variable domain, completed using reference TRBV7-3 and TRBJ1-6, is GAGVSQTPSNKVTEKGKYVELRCDPISGHTALYWYRQSLGQGPEFLIYFQGTGAADDSGLPNDRFFAVRPEGSVSTLKIQRTERGDSAVYLCASSLSGQLNSPLHFGNGTRLTVT.